The 25 T cell receptor beta chains listed next were all sequenced from one sample in a study of OX40 agonist ivuxolimab in advanced cancers. Data came from immunoSEQ multiplex PCR; TCRdb stores just in-frame clones and leaves some out. The repertoire holds some 62,000 clones, 70% to 90% seen once, with about 3.5% in the top ten. The sequencing here drew on CD4+ or CD8+ T cells sorted from blood, taken in a trial of the OX40 agonist ivuxolimab. All receptors derive from an adult with an advanced solid tumor such as melanoma, head and neck, liver or kidney cancer.

This clone was found a few times. The chain recombines TRBV14 with TRBJ2-3; 7 bases fit TRBD1. The CDR3 totals 13 residues. Germline assignment: CDR1 SGHDN and CDR2 FVKESK. The V gene end was trimmed by 2 bases and the J gene end by 5 bases; junction bases not matched to a gene: 1. CDR3 sequence (DNA): TGTGCCAGCAGCCAAAACAGGGGAGATACGCAGTATTTT. Amino acids: CASSQNRGDTQYF.

The rearrangement uses TRBV19 and TRBJ2-7, with D perhaps TRBD2 (6 bases). Germline CDR1 reads LNHDA; CDR2 reads SQIVND (reference sequence). There are 14 residues in the CDR3. The V and J ends lost 5 bases and 2 bases respectively, with 13 bases between them. CDR3 nucleotides: TGTGCCAGTAGTCCCAGGGACTCCACCTACGAGCAGTACTTC. Its protein product is CASSPRDSTYEQYF.

The V and J genes are TRBV15 and TRBJ2-5; no clear D. V lost 3 bases to trimming and J lost 1 base, with 6 bases between them. This CDR3 contains 13 residues. Germline V gene lookup returns CDR1 LNHNV and CDR2 YYDKDF (reference sequence). The chain's CDR3 is CATSSSAQETQYF. CDR3 nucleotides: TGTGCCACCAGCAGCTCGGCCCAAGAGACCCAGTACTTC.

The chain is built from TRBV15 and TRBJ2-3; 7 nucleotides agree with TRBD2. The V gene end was trimmed by 3 bases and the J gene end by 2 bases; junction bases not matched to a gene: 8. Germline V gene sequence: CDR1 LNHNV, CDR2 YYDKDF (reference sequence). This CDR3 has 16 amino acids. CDR3 sequence: CATSRGVSGNTDTQYF. In DNA, the CDR3 is TGTGCCACCAGCAGGGGGGTCAGCGGGAACACAGATACGCAGTATTTT.

This sequence joins TRBV5-1 and TRBJ2-3, with a possible D match to TRBD1 (6 bases). Germline V gene sequence: CDR1 SGHRS, CDR2 YFSETQ. The CDR3 loop spans 14 amino acids. V was shortened by 4 bases and J by 2 bases, with 11 bases between the two germline ends. The CDR3 DNA is TGCGCCAGCAGCGTACAGGGTTACACAGATACGCAGTATTTT. Residues: CASSVQGYTDTQYF.

The rearrangement links TRBV7-9 to TRBJ2-7; D is uncertain. CDR1 and CDR2 (germline): SEHNR, FQNEAQ (reference sequence). Trimming left V 0 bases short and J 5 bases short, with 5 bases between. There are 12 residues in the CDR3. CDR3 region: CASSLASDEQYF. CDR3 coding DNA: TGTGCCAGCAGCTTAGCTTCCGACGAGCAGTACTTC.

The chain employs TRBV27 and TRBJ2-2; 7 positions agree with TRBD2. The germline gives CDR1 MNHEY, CDR2 SMNVEV (reference sequence). The CDR3 is made up of 15 amino acids. After removal of 7 bases from V and 4 bases from J, the junction contained 9 bases not matched to a gene. The CDR3: CASNPREGSTGELFF. The CDR3, as DNA: TGTGCCAGCAACCCCAGGGAGGGGAGCACCGGGGAGCTGTTTTTT.

This sequence joins TRBV7-2 and TRBJ1-1; 7 positions agree with TRBD1. The CDR3 runs 12 residues. Germline V CDR1 and CDR2: SGHTA, FQGNSA. Germline trimming cut 8 bases from V and 7 bases from J; bases unmatched to any gene: 7. The CDR3 is CASFNRGNEAFF. The CDR3 bases are TGTGCCAGCTTCAACAGGGGAAATGAAGCTTTCTTT.

The rearrangement joins TRBV5-1 to TRBJ2-1, with TRBD2 identical over 7 bases. This CDR3 has 13 residues. Germline V gene sequence: CDR1 SGHRS, CDR2 YFSETQ. The junction had 6 bases not matched to a gene; V was cut back by 5 bases and J by 7 bases. The CDR3 is CASRKTSSNEQFF. As DNA, the CDR3 is TGCGCCAGCAGAAAGACTAGCTCAAATGAGCAGTTCTTC.

The DNA for the CDR3 is TGTGCCAGCAGCTTATCGGAAGAGACCCAGTACTTC. Its translation is CASSLSEETQYF. V and J are TRBV7-6 and TRBJ2-5, with D unclear. V lost 2 bases, J lost 3 bases, and 4 bases lay in between. The CDR3 is made up of 12 amino acids. Germline V gives CDR1 SGHVS, CDR2 FNYEAQ.

This clone was seen a single time. This rearrangement joins TRBV27 to TRBJ2-7, with 9 positions matching TRBD2. The CDR3 length is 16 residues. The V gene end was trimmed by 6 bases and the J gene end by 3 bases; junction bases not matched to a gene: 12. Germline V lookup: CDR1 MNHEY, CDR2 SMNVEV (reference sequence). CDR3 in amino acids: CASREISGGPYYEQYF. CDR3 DNA sequence: TGTGCCAGCAGGGAAATCAGCGGGGGGCCGTACTACGAGCAGTACTTC.

The CDR3 coding sequence is TGTGCCAGTAGCCGTGGACTAGCGGGAGGGAGAAATACGCAGTATTTT. Encoded protein: CASSRGLAGGRNTQYF. The chain combines TRBV19 with TRBJ2-3; TRBD2 matches 15 bases. The V gene end was trimmed by 6 bases and the J gene end by 7 bases; junction bases not matched to a gene: 8. Germline CDR1 LNHDA, CDR2 SQIVND (reference sequence). The CDR3 consists of 16 residues.

This chain connects TRBV5-1 to TRBJ2-3, with 10 bases identical to TRBD2. CDR3 size: 17 residues. Trimming removed 0 bases from V and 4 bases from J; junction bases left unmatched: 8. In germline, CDR1 is SGHRS, CDR2 YFSETQ. This chain's CDR3 is CASSLALASGSPDTQYF. CDR3 nucleotide sequence: TGCGCCAGCAGCTTGGCCTTGGCTAGCGGGAGCCCAGATACGCAGTATTTT.

Only one count was recorded for this clone. The chain employs TRBV5-5 and TRBJ2-3, with a possible D match to TRBD1 (6 bases). The CDR3 is 13 amino acids. From germline, CDR1 is SGHKS and CDR2 YYEKEE (reference sequence). V shed 8 bases and J shed 6 bases, with 16 bases lying between them. CDR3 in amino acids: CASSDRIWDTQYF. The CDR3 DNA reads TGTGCCAGTAGTGACAGGATTTGGGATACGCAGTATTTT.

This chain links TRBV11-2 with TRBJ2-1; 8 bases agree with TRBD2. The V gene's germline CDR1 is SGHAT and CDR2 FQNNGV. This CDR3 region has 15 residues. Germline trimming cut 2 bases from V and 5 bases from J; bases unmatched to any gene: 5. CDR3 loop: CASSLSGSFNNEQFF. CDR3 nucleotide sequence: TGTGCCAGCAGCTTAAGCGGGAGCTTTAACAATGAGCAGTTCTTC.

V gene TRBV5-1 combines with J gene TRBJ2-3, with D perhaps matching TRBD2 (6 bases). The length of the CDR3 is 15 residues. Germline CDR1 and CDR2: SGHRS and YFSETQ. V shed 4 bases and J shed 1 base, with 13 bases lying between them. CDR3 amino acids: CASSTQASGTDTQYF. Here the CDR3 DNA reads TGCGCCAGCAGCACCCAGGCTAGCGGCACAGATACGCAGTATTTT.

The CDR3 here is CASSLGPDTGELFF. CDR3 coding DNA: TGTGCCAGCAGCTTGGGACCTGACACCGGGGAGCTGTTTTTT. The chain carries TRBV11-2 and TRBJ2-2; D tentatively fits TRBD1 or TRBD2 (5 bases each). CDR1 and CDR2 from the germline V gene are SGHAT and FQNNGV. The CDR3 has 14 amino acids. V was cut by 3 bases and J by 3 bases, with 8 bases left in between.

This chain links TRBV7-6 with TRBJ2-1; D gene unclear. Germline CDR1 reads SGHVS; CDR2 reads FNYEAQ. The ends were cut back, 2 bases at V and 4 bases at J, with 18 bases in the middle. CDR3 length equals 17 residues. CDR3 in amino acids: CASSLSPPNPIYNEQFF. The CDR3 bases are TGTGCCAGCAGCTTATCCCCCCCGAACCCCATTTACAATGAGCAGTTCTTC.

The V and J genes are TRBV4-1 and TRBJ2-7, with 7 bases lining up with TRBD1. V lost 3 bases and J lost 2; bases outside the gene matches: 7. The CDR3 runs 15 residues. CDR1 and CDR2 from the germline V gene are MGHRA and YSYEKL. CDR3 sequence (DNA): TGCGCCAGCAGCCATGGGACAGTTTGGCCCTACGAGCAGTACTTC. Amino acid sequence: CASSHGTVWPYEQYF.

The chain couples TRBV6-6 to TRBJ2-2; the match to TRBD1 covers 9 bases. CDR3 size: 16 residues. Germline CDR1 and CDR2: MNHNY and SVGAGI (reference sequence). Losses at the gene ends were 2 bases for V and 3 bases for J; bases not matched to a gene: 4. The CDR3 nucleotides read TGTGCCAGCAGTTACGGGACAGGGCGGTACACCGGGGAGCTGTTTTTT. Its protein product is CASSYGTGRYTGELFF.

In its sample, this clone was seen once. The chain employs TRBV2 and TRBJ2-2; D unresolved. The V and J ends lost 2 bases and 3 bases respectively, with 7 bases between them. Germline V gene data show CDR1 as SNHLY and CDR2 as FYNNEI. CDR3 size: 14 residues. The CDR3 loop reads CASSEHPYTGELFF. The CDR3 nucleotides are TGTGCCAGCAGTGAACACCCATACACCGGGGAGCTGTTTTTT.

The J gene is TRBJ1-5, the V gene TRBV6-5; D may be TRBD1 (5 bases). V dropped 5 bases and J dropped 0 bases, with 11 bases sitting between them. The CDR3 contains 15 residues. Germline lookup yields CDR1 MNHEY and CDR2 SVGAGI. As DNA, the CDR3 is TGTGCCAGCAGTCCGGGACTTTATAGCAATCAGCCCCAGCATTTT. This encodes CASSPGLYSNQPQHF.

This chain joins TRBV4-3 and TRBJ2-1; TRBD2 might be the D (5 bases). The CDR3 is 13 residues long. Germline V gene data show CDR1 as LGHNA and CDR2 as YSLEER. The germline V and J ends were trimmed by 2 bases and 7 bases, with 9 bases remaining between them. CDR3 nucleotides: TGCGCCAGCAGCCAACTCGGCGGGAATGAGCAGTTCTTC. Translation gives CASSQLGGNEQFF.

As regards this clone: At one end the junction does not follow the germline gene, possibly because of a read error. V and J are TRBV6-5 and TRBJ2-5; D might be TRBD1 (6 bases). CDR3 size: 12 residues. CDR1 is MNHEY and CDR2 is SVGAGI in the germline V gene. DNA for the CDR3: TGTGCCAGCAGTTACTCTAGACAGGCCAGAGACTTC. Translation gives CASSYSRQARDF.

The V call is TRBV28, the J call TRBJ1-1, with D possibly being TRBD1 (6 bases). The germline gives CDR1 MDHEN, CDR2 SYDVKM. This CDR3 is 15 amino acids long. The V end lost 6 bases, the J end lost 1 base, and 15 bases lay between the germline ends. The chain's CDR3 is CASSSLGGQNTEAFF. For the CDR3, the DNA is TGTGCCAGCAGCTCTCTCGGGGGACAGAACACTGAAGCTTTCTTT.